Below, 13 T cell receptor beta chains from the same sample are listed, as sequenced in a study of shared clonotypes between healthy human individuals. The repertoire was sequenced with immunoSEQ multiplex PCR; TCRdb's copy has only in-frame clones and lacks some. The data contain 2 million to 2.5 million clones, 90% to 96% of them singletons. Sequencing input: naive CD4+ T cells sorted from blood. The subset denotes: CD45RA+ positively selected. The receptors here all came from a man younger than 35 in good health.

V and J are TRBV7-8 and TRBJ2-7; D might be TRBD1 (5 bases). Germline CDR1 and CDR2: SGHVS and FQNEAQ. The CDR3 is made up of 15 amino acids. The ends were cut back, 1 base at V and 4 bases at J, with 14 bases in the middle. CDR3 coding DNA: TGTGCCAGCAGCTTAGGGACAAGCTTTAGATACGAGCAGTACTTC. Its translation: CASSLGTSFRYEQYF.

Points on this clone: This CDR3 is also generated by other DNA sequences in the sample. The rearrangement joins TRBV10-3 to TRBJ2-7; D may be TRBD1 (6 bases). The germline V gene encodes CDR1 ENHRY and CDR2 SYGVKD. The CDR3 consists of 13 residues. V was pared by 6 bases and J by 2 bases, with 11 bases between. Here the CDR3 DNA reads TGTGCCATCAGCGATACAGGGACCTACGAGCAGTACTTC. Encoded protein: CAISDTGTYEQYF.

The gene calls are TRBV7-9 and TRBJ2-7; 8 nucleotides align to TRBD1. The ends lost 4 bases at V and 2 bases at J; junction bases unmatched: 7. This CDR3 contains 15 residues. Germline V CDR1 and CDR2: SEHNR, FQNEAQ (reference sequence). The CDR3 here is CASSSPGQGTYEQYF. In DNA form, the CDR3 reads TGTGCCAGCAGCTCGCCTGGACAGGGAACCTACGAGCAGTACTTC.

This sequence joins TRBV25-1 and TRBJ2-5; no firm D call. CDR3 length equals 14 residues. V gave up 5 bases and J gave up 5 bases, with 15 bases separating them. Germline V gene data show CDR1 as MGHDK and CDR2 as SYGVNS. The CDR3 protein is CASSPTLVRETQYF. As DNA, the CDR3 is TGTGCCAGCAGTCCCACTCTGGTCCGGGAGACCCAGTACTTC.

This chain uses TRBV11-2 with TRBJ2-1, with TRBD2 matching 11 bases. In germline, CDR1 is SGHAT, CDR2 FQNNGV. V lost 1 base and J lost 9; bases outside the gene matches: 5. CDR3 length equals 15 residues. The CDR3 reads CASSLVTTSGTEQFF. As DNA, the CDR3 is TGTGCCAGCAGCTTAGTGACGACTAGCGGGACTGAGCAGTTCTTC. The complete variable domain, with remaining parts taken from reference TRBV11-2 and TRBJ2-1, reads EAGVAQSPRYKIIEKRQSVAFWCNPISGHATLYWYQQILGQGPKLLIQFQNNGVVDDSQLPKDRFSAERLKGVDSTLKIQPAKLEDSAVYLCASSLVTTSGTEQFFGPGTRLTVL.

This CDR3 reads CASSSGTLYQETQYF. For the CDR3, the DNA is TGTGCCAGCAGTAGCGGGACTTTGTACCAAGAGACCCAGTACTTC. This chain uses TRBV11-2 with TRBJ2-5; 8 bases match TRBD2. Germline V gene lookup returns CDR1 SGHAT and CDR2 FQNNGV. Germline trimming cut 6 bases from V and 0 bases from J; bases unmatched to any gene: 6. The CDR3 is made up of 15 amino acids.

The chain joins TRBV7-2 to TRBJ1-1, with unresolved D. The V gene's germline CDR1 is SGHTA and CDR2 FQGNSA. CDR3 size: 14 residues. The V end was cut by 5 bases, the J end by 1 base, with 11 bases between. This CDR3 is CASSPDVGNTEAFF. Written as DNA, the CDR3 is TGTGCCAGCAGCCCCGACGTTGGGAACACTGAAGCTTTCTTT.

The rearrangement uses TRBV19 and TRBJ1-1, with D hard to call. Germline CDR1 and CDR2: LNHDA and SQIVND (reference sequence). This CDR3 has 13 amino acids. The V end lost 6 bases, the J end lost 10 bases, and 18 bases lay between the germline ends. The CDR3 is CASSQTYLRGAFF. CDR3 nucleotide sequence: TGTGCCAGTAGCCAAACGTACCTTCGGGGAGCTTTCTTT. The full variable domain, its missing parts supplied by reference TRBV19 and TRBJ1-1, is DGGITQSPKYLFRKEGQNVTLSCEQNLNHDAMYWYRQDPGQGLRLIYYSQIVNDFQKGDIAEGYSVSREKKESFPLTVTSAQKNPTAFYLCASSQTYLRGAFFGQGTRLTVV.

The chain recombines TRBV7-9 with TRBJ2-5; possible D gene TRBD2, 5 bases. This CDR3 region has 19 residues. Per the germline V gene, CDR1 is SEHNR and CDR2 is FQNEAQ (reference sequence). With 5 bases removed from V and 2 bases from J, the gap between germline ends came to 27 bases. DNA of the CDR3: TGTGCCAGCAGCGTCCGGGTGCCTAGCAGGCCGGACGCACAAGAGACCCAGTACTTC. Amino acid sequence: CASSVRVPSRPDAQETQYF.

The rearrangement joins TRBV10-1 to TRBJ2-7; maybe TRBD1 (5 bases). Germline values: CDR1 WNHNN, CDR2 SYGVQD (reference sequence). V lost 6 bases and J lost 0, with 9 bases in between. This CDR3 comprises 13 residues. The CDR3 DNA is TGCGCCAGCAGCGACAGTTCCTCCTACGAGCAGTACTTC. This sequence encodes CASSDSSSYEQYF.

V and J are TRBV6-6 and TRBJ1-6; 8 bases match TRBD1. The CDR3 spans 14 residues. Germline V CDR1 and CDR2: MNHNY, SVGAGI (reference sequence). V trimming: 2 bases; J trimming: 9 bases; junction bases outside the gene matches: 3. DNA of the CDR3: TGTGCCAGCAGTTACGACAGGGGAGGTTCACCCCTCCACTTT. Its protein is CASSYDRGGSPLHF.

The chain joins TRBV7-3 to TRBJ2-2; 7 positions match TRBD1. Germline lookup yields CDR1 SGHTA and CDR2 FQGTGA. The ends lost 5 bases at V and 5 bases at J; junction bases unmatched: 11. The length of the CDR3 is 16 residues. For the CDR3, the DNA is TGTGCCAGCAGCCCGCCGGGACAGACTAAAACCGGGGAGCTGTTTTTT. Its translation is CASSPPGQTKTGELFF. Variable domain in full (rest from reference TRBV7-3 and TRBJ2-2): GAGVSQTPSNKVTEKGKYVELRCDPISGHTALYWYRQSLGQGPEFLIYFQGTGAADDSGLPNDRFFAVRPEGSVSTLKIQRTERGDSAVYLCASSPPGQTKTGELFFGEGSRLTVL.

The chain links TRBV9 to TRBJ2-3, with TRBD1 as a possible D gene (5 bases). The V gene's germline CDR1 is SGDLS and CDR2 YYNGEE. This CDR3 has 13 amino acids. Trimming removed 0 bases from V and 6 bases from J, with 8 bases in between. In DNA, the CDR3 is TGTGCCAGCAGCGTAGTGAAGGGGGATACGCAGTATTTT. Its protein is CASSVVKGDTQYF.